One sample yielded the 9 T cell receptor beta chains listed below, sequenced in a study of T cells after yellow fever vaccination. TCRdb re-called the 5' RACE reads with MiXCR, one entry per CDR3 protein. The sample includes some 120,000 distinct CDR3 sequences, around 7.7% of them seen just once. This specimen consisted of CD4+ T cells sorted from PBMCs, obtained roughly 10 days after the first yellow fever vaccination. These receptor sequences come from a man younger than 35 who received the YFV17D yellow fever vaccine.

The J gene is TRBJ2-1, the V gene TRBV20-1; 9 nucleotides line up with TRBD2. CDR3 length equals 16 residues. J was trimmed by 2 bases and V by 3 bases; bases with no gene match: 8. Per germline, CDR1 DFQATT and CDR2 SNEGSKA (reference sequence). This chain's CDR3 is CSASGVGLATYNEQFF. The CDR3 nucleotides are TGCAGTGCTAGTGGTGTGGGACTAGCAACCTACAATGAGCAGTTCTTC.

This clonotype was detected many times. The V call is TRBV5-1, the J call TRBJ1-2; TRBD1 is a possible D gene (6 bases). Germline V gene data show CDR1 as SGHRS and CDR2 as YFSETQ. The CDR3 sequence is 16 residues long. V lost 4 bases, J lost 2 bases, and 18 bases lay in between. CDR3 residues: CASSPDRSGVNYGYTF. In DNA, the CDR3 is TGCGCCAGCAGCCCCGATAGGTCAGGGGTAAACTATGGCTACACCTTC.

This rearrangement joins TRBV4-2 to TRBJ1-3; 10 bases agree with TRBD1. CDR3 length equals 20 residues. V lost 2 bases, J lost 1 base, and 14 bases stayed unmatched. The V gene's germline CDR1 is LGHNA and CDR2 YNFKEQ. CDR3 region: CASSQRMETGGWRSGNTIYF. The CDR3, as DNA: TGTGCCAGCAGCCAAAGGATGGAGACAGGGGGCTGGAGATCTGGAAACACCATATATTTT.

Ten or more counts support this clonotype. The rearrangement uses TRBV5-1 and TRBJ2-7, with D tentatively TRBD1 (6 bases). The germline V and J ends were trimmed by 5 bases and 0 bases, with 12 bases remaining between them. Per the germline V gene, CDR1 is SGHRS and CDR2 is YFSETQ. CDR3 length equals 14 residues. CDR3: CASRIQGSSYEQYF. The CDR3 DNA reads TGCGCCAGCAGGATCCAGGGGAGCTCCTACGAGCAGTACTTC.

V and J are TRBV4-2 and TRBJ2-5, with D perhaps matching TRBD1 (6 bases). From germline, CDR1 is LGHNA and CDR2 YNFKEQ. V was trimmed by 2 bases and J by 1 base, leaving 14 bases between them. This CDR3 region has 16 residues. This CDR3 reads CASSQTPGGFQETQYF. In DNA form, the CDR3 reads TGTGCCAGCAGCCAAACCCCTGGGGGCTTCCAAGAGACCCAGTACTTC.

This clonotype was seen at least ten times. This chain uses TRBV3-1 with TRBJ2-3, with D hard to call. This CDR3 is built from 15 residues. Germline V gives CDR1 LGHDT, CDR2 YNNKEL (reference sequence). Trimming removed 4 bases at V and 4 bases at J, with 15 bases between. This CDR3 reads CASSPTLTAADTQYF. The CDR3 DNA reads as TGTGCCAGCAGCCCTACCTTAACGGCCGCAGATACGCAGTATTTT.

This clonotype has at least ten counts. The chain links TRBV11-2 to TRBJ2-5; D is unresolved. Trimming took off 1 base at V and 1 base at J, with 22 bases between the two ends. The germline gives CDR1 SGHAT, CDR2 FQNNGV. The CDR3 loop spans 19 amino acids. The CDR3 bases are TGTGCCAGCAGCTTAGGGAAGACTTACAGAACGTCCCTCCAAGAGACCCAGTACTTC. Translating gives CASSLGKTYRTSLQETQYF.

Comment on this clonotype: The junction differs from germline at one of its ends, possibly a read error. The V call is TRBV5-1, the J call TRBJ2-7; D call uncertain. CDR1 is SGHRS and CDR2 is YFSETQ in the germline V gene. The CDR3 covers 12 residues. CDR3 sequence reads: CASSLSPGEKYF. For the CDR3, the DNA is TGCGCCAGCAGCTTGTCCCCTGGCGAGAAGTACTTC.

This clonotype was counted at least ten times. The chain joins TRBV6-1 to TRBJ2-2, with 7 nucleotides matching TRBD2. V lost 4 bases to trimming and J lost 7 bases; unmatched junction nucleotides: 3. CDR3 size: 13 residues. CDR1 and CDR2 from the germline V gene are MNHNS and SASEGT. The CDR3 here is CASSGTSVGELFF. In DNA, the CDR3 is TGTGCCAGCAGTGGGACTAGTGTCGGGGAGCTGTTTTTT.